This TCR beta chain was obtained from a study of blood T cell repertoires in COVID-19. In the authors' workflow: Quantification of nucleated cells was approximated via reference gene primer amplification. Only in-frame clones appear in the TCRdb table, and some are missing; sequencing was by immunoSEQ multiplex PCR. Clonal size and the V and J genes are those of that table, whereas D and trimming came from the DNA. The sample shows 65,000 to 85,000 clones, more than 75% of them seen only once. V shed 0 bases, J shed 6 bases, and the junction held 6 bases outside the gene matches. The CDR3 loop spans 17 amino acids. CDR1 is SGDLS and CDR2 is YYNGEE in the germline V gene.

The source of this sequence is a human donor in a cohort sampled during active COVID-19. The chain employs TRBV9 and TRBJ2-1; 13 bases map to TRBD2. The sample consisted of peripheral blood. The CDR3 coding sequence is TGTGCCAGCAGCGTAGGACTAGCGGGAGGTGGGCGCAATGAGCAGTTCTTC. This codes for CASSVGLAGGGRNEQFF.